Below are 21 T cell receptor beta chains sequenced from a single sample in a study of T cell responses to AZD1222 COVID-19 vaccine. Repertoires were generated with immunoSEQ multiplex PCR, while TCRdb's copy carries only in-frame clones and drops some. The sample shows 120,000 or so clones, more than 65% of them seen only once. The material was peripheral blood, obtained 28 days after the second AZD1222 dose. The receptor set was obtained from an adult who received the AZD1222 COVID-19 vaccine.

There are a few counts of this clone. V gene TRBV4-2 combines with J gene TRBJ1-2; D not certain. This CDR3 is built from 14 residues. Germline-derived CDR1 and CDR2 are LGHNA and YNFKEQ. V lost 1 base and J lost 2, with 8 bases in between. The CDR3 protein is CASSQVAGNYGYTF. CDR3 DNA: TGTGCCAGCAGCCAAGTCGCAGGCAACTATGGCTACACCTTC.

The chain links TRBV5-4 to TRBJ2-7, with TRBD1 identical over 8 bases. Germline values: CDR1 SGHNT, CDR2 YYREEE (reference sequence). Trimming removed 4 bases from V and 5 bases from J; junction bases left unmatched: 2. The CDR3 length is 12 residues. CDR3 protein: CASSRTGNEQYF. The CDR3 coding sequence is TGTGCCAGCAGCCGGACAGGGAACGAGCAGTACTTC.

J is TRBJ1-1 and V is TRBV5-4; a weak D match, TRBD1 (5 bases). Trimming stripped 4 bases from V and 3 bases from J, with 13 bases between. Germline loops: CDR1 SGHNT, CDR2 YYREEE (reference sequence). This CDR3 contains 14 residues. Here the CDR3 DNA reads TGTGCCAGCAGCCAGGGAGGAGTTGACACTGAAGCTTTCTTT. This codes for CASSQGGVDTEAFF.

This chain connects TRBV6-5 to TRBJ1-6; 7 bases map to TRBD1. Unmatched junction bases numbered 7, after V lost 6 bases and J lost 8 bases. In germline, CDR1 is MNHEY, CDR2 SVGAGI. This CDR3 region has 14 residues. CDR3 sequence: CASRVDRADSPLHF. CDR3 sequence (DNA): TGTGCCAGCAGGGTCGACAGGGCCGATTCACCCCTCCACTTT.

This clone appeared a few times. V usage is TRBV19 and J usage is TRBJ1-3; 7 positions agree with TRBD1. There are 17 residues in the CDR3. With V trimmed by 0 bases and J by 2 bases, 7 bases remained unmatched. Germline assignment: CDR1 LNHDA and CDR2 SQIVND (reference sequence). CDR3 DNA: TGTGCCAGTAGTATAGATCGGACGAGGGGGCCTGGAAACACCATATATTTT. It yields the protein CASSIDRTRGPGNTIYF.

The CDR3 coding sequence is TGTGCCAGCAGTTTAGAGGGGGGGCGCTATGGCTACACCTTC. Protein: CASSLEGGRYGYTF. This chain uses TRBV28 with TRBJ1-2, with a weak D call TRBD1 (6 bases). The V end was cut by 2 bases, the J end by 4 bases, with 11 bases between. Germline V CDR1 and CDR2: MDHEN, SYDVKM. The CDR3 covers 14 residues.

The chain uses TRBV7-8 and TRBJ1-1; D gene uncertain. The CDR3 length is 13 residues. Trimming pared 3 bases from V and 5 bases from J, leaving 10 bases between. Germline CDR1 and CDR2: SGHVS and FQNEAQ. CDR3 protein: CASSFVSGTEAFF. CDR3 coding DNA: TGTGCCAGCAGCTTTGTTAGTGGGACTGAAGCTTTCTTT.

The chain joins TRBV25-1 to TRBJ2-2; TRBD1 agrees at 8 bases. The junction had 9 bases not matched to a gene; V was cut back by 3 bases and J by 6 bases. CDR1 MGHDK and CDR2 SYGVNS come from the germline V gene. The CDR3 is 16 amino acids. The CDR3 bases are TGTGCCAGCAGTGATACAGGGGGATACGGGGCCGGGGAGCTGTTTTTT. It codes for CASSDTGGYGAGELFF.

The table lists this clone with a few counts. V and J are TRBV7-2 and TRBJ1-1; D is undetermined. The CDR3 has 12 residues. Germline V lookup: CDR1 SGHTA, CDR2 FQGNSA. V dropped 2 bases and J dropped 7 bases, with 8 bases sitting between them. CDR3 nucleotide sequence: TGTGCCAGCAGCTTATTGCGGAATGAAGCTTTCTTT. This gives the protein CASSLLRNEAFF.

The chain combines TRBV5-1 with TRBJ2-2; possibly TRBD2 for D (6 bases). CDR3 length: 14 residues. Germline V gives CDR1 SGHRS, CDR2 YFSETQ. V shed 4 bases and J shed 6 bases, with 13 bases lying between them. In nucleotides, the CDR3 is TGCGCCAGCAGCAACGAGGGCGGGGCCGGGGAGCTGTTTTTT. Protein sequence: CASSNEGGAGELFF.

The gene calls are TRBV11-3 and TRBJ2-3; 7 bases are shared with TRBD2. CDR3 length equals 14 residues. Germline lookup yields CDR1 SGHNT and CDR2 YENEEA. The trim removed 5 bases at V and 6 bases at J, leaving 8 bases unmatched. CDR3 sequence (DNA): TGTGCCAGCAGCCCAGGACTAGGCGACGATACGCAGTATTTT. This encodes CASSPGLGDDTQYF. The full variable domain, in which reference TRBV11-3 and TRBJ2-3 provide the parts outside the CDR3, is EAGVVQSPRYKIIEKKQPVAFWCNPISGHNTLYWYLQNLGQGPELLIRYENEEAVDDSQLPKDRFSAERLKGVDSTLKIQPAELGDSAVYLCASSPGLGDDTQYFGPGTRLTVL.

In this sample, this clone turned up once. The genes are TRBV7-6 and TRBJ1-2; TRBD1 matches at 7 bases. V lost 0 bases to trimming and J lost 6 bases; unmatched junction nucleotides: 7. CDR1 is SGHVS and CDR2 is FNYEAQ in the germline V gene. CDR3 size: 15 residues. In DNA form, the CDR3 reads TGTGCCAGCAGCTTAGCAGGGGGCTCGGGGGATGGCTACACCTTC. Its translation: CASSLAGGSGDGYTF.

This clone showed up just a few times. The chain employs TRBV7-6 and TRBJ1-2; D is ambiguous. The germline V and J ends were trimmed by 4 bases and 4 bases, with 19 bases remaining between them. CDR1 is SGHVS and CDR2 is FNYEAQ in the germline V gene. The CDR3 has 16 amino acids. CDR3 DNA sequence: TGTGCCAGCAGCTCTTTCGCGGCGCAGACATCCTATGGCTACACCTTC. It specifies CASSSFAAQTSYGYTF.

There are a few counts of this clone. The rearrangement joins TRBV5-1 to TRBJ2-7; D remains unclear. The length of the CDR3 is 14 residues. The germline V gene has CDR1 SGHRS and CDR2 YFSETQ. V gave up 0 bases and J gave up 0 bases, with 7 bases separating them. CDR3 bases: TGCGCCAGCAGCTTGGTAACCGACTCCTACGAGCAGTACTTC. This sequence encodes CASSLVTDSYEQYF. The whole variable domain, filled in from reference TRBV5-1 and TRBJ2-7, reads KAGVTQTPRYLIKTRGQQVTLSCSPISGHRSVSWYQQTPGQGLQFLFEYFSETQRNKGNFPGRFSGRQFSNSRSEMNVSTLELGDSALYLCASSLVTDSYEQYFGPGTRLTVT.

V gene TRBV7-2 combines with J gene TRBJ1-6, with D perhaps TRBD1 (5 bases). Trimming removed 4 bases from V and 11 bases from J, with 15 bases in between. Germline V CDR1 and CDR2: SGHTA, FQGNSA. The CDR3 loop spans 14 amino acids. For the CDR3, the DNA is TGTGCCAGCAGCTCAGGGTTCCTAATTACACCCCTCCACTTT. As protein: CASSSGFLITPLHF.

The rearrangement uses TRBV5-1 and TRBJ1-6; tentative D call: TRBD1 (6 bases). Germline V gene lookup returns CDR1 SGHRS and CDR2 YFSETQ. V was trimmed by 4 bases and J by 10 bases, leaving 15 bases between them. This CDR3 is 14 amino acids long. CDR3 DNA sequence: TGCGCCAGCAGCGCGGACAGACCCCCCTCACCCCTCCACTTT. Translated: CASSADRPPSPLHF.

Only a few counts were recorded for this clone. The chain couples TRBV27 to TRBJ2-3, with no clear D. CDR3 length: 12 amino acids. Looked up from germline, CDR1 is MNHEY and CDR2 is SMNVEV (reference sequence). Trimming pared 4 bases from V and 5 bases from J, leaving 7 bases between. As DNA, the CDR3 is TGTGCCAGCAGTTACCCAGGAGATACGCAGTATTTT. Amino acids: CASSYPGDTQYF.

The rearrangement links TRBV23-1 to TRBJ2-7, with D perhaps TRBD1 or TRBD2 (5 bases each). TRBV23-1 is filed as an ORF, its function uncertain. The V gene lost 3 bases and the J gene lost 3 bases, with 15 bases spanning the gap. This CDR3 region has 15 residues. The CDR3 loop is CASSQAGTVHYEQYF. CDR3 in DNA: TGCGCCAGCAGTCAGGCCGGGACCGTTCACTACGAGCAGTACTTC.

The V and J genes are TRBV5-1 and TRBJ1-1, with D unclear. V was shortened by 4 bases and J by 7 bases, with 8 bases between the two germline ends. Looked up from germline, CDR1 is SGHRS and CDR2 is YFSETQ. The length of the CDR3 is 11 residues. The CDR3 sequence is CASSNEGEAFF. Written as DNA, the CDR3 is TGCGCCAGCAGCAATGAGGGTGAAGCTTTCTTT.

The V gene is TRBV7-2, the J gene TRBJ2-7, with D maybe TRBD2 (6 bases). Trimming stripped 3 bases from V and 2 bases from J, with 17 bases between. The CDR3 contains 16 residues. CDR1 is SGHTA, CDR2 FQGNSA, per germline. CDR3 DNA: TGTGCCAGCAGCTTGCTCCCGGCTAGCGCGACCTACGAGCAGTACTTC. Amino acids: CASSLLPASATYEQYF.

V gene TRBV5-6 combines with J gene TRBJ1-2, with unresolved D. CDR3 length equals 14 residues. V was clipped by 0 bases and J by 5 bases, with 11 bases between them. Germline-derived CDR1 and CDR2 are SGHDT and YYEEEE. The CDR3 nucleotides are TGTGCCAGCAGCTTGGTGGTCGGGGAATATGGCTACACCTTC. This encodes CASSLVVGEYGYTF.